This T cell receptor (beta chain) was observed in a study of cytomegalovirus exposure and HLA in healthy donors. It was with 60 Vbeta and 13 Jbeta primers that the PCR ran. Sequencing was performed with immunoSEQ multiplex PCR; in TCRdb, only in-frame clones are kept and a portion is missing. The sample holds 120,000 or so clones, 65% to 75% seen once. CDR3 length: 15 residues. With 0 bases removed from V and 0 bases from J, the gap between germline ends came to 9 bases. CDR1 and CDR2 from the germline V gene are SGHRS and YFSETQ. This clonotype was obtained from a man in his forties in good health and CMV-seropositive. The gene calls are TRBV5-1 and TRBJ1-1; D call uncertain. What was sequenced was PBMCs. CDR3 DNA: TGCGCCAGCAGCTTGGACACCTTCATGAACACTGAAGCTTTCTTT. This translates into CASSLDTFMNTEAFF.